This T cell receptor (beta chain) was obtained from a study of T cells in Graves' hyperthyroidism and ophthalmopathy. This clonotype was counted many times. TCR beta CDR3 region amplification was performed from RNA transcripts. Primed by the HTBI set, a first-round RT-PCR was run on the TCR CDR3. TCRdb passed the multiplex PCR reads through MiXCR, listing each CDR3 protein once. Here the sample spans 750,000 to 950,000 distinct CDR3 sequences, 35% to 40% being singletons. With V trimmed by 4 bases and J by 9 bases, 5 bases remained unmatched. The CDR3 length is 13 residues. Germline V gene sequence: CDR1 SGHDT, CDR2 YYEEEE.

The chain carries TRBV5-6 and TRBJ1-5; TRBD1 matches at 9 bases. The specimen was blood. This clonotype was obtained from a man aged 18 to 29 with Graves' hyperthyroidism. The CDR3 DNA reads TGTGCCAGCAGCCCGTGGACAGGGGCGCCCCAGCATTTT. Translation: CASSPWTGAPQHF.